The 19 T cell receptor beta chains given below trace back to one sample, sequenced in a study of blood T cell repertoires in COVID-19. Using immunoSEQ multiplex PCR, the repertoire was profiled, and TCRdb retains in-frame clones only, with some absent. The data contain roughly 160,000 clones, around 74% of them singletons. Sample: peripheral blood. Source of these receptors: a woman aged 55-69 years with COVID-19, enrolled during active disease.

This clone was seen more than once but under ten times. The rearrangement joins TRBV28 to TRBJ1-6; D remains unclear. The CDR3 is 14 residues long. V dropped 4 bases and J dropped 4 bases, with 8 bases sitting between them. Germline V gene lookup returns CDR1 MDHEN and CDR2 SYDVKM. The DNA of the CDR3 is TGTGCCAGCAGTTACCGGGAGTATAATTCACCCCTCCACTTT. Its translation is CASSYREYNSPLHF.

The rearrangement uses TRBV11-1 and TRBJ2-5; 7 bases line up with TRBD1. Trimming removed 5 bases from V and 1 base from J; junction bases left unmatched: 10. This CDR3 is 16 amino acids long. Germline assignment: CDR1 SGHAT and CDR2 FQDESV (reference sequence). The CDR3 region is CASSPSRDRAQETQYF. DNA of the CDR3: TGTGCCAGCAGCCCATCCCGCGACAGGGCCCAAGAGACCCAGTACTTC.

The J gene is TRBJ2-2, the V gene TRBV7-6, with 9 bases identical to TRBD1. Germline lookup yields CDR1 SGHVS and CDR2 FNYEAQ. There are 18 residues in the CDR3. The J segment lost 6 bases and the V segment lost 5 bases, leaving 16 bases of the junction unmatched. The CDR3 nucleotides are TGTGCCAGCAGCGAAGAACCGGGACAGGGAATTCTAGCCGGGGAGCTGTTTTTT. Translating gives CASSEEPGQGILAGELFF.

This clone was recorded a few times. The V gene is TRBV19, the J gene TRBJ1-5; D not resolved. Trimming removed 4 bases from V and 9 bases from J, with 7 bases in between. CDR1 LNHDA and CDR2 SQIVND come from the germline V gene (reference sequence). The CDR3 has 11 residues. CDR3 sequence reads: CASSTGLPQHF. DNA for the CDR3: TGTGCCAGTAGTACTGGGCTGCCCCAGCATTTT.

This chain uses TRBV2 with TRBJ2-4; 10 bases agree with TRBD2. Germline CDR1 SNHLY, CDR2 FYNNEI. J gave up 7 bases and V 4 bases, and 4 bases lay outside the gene matches. The CDR3 runs 14 residues. CDR3 amino acids: CASSALAGVNIQYF. The CDR3 nucleotides read TGTGCCAGCAGTGCGCTAGCGGGAGTTAACATTCAGTACTTC.

The V and J genes are TRBV13 and TRBJ2-1; tentatively, D is TRBD2 (7 bases). Trimming cost V 3 bases and J 9 bases, with 12 bases left between them. Germline assignment: CDR1 PRHDT and CDR2 FYEKMQ (reference sequence). The CDR3 consists of 13 residues. The CDR3 here is CASSFTGRVEQFF. The CDR3 bases are TGTGCCAGCAGCTTTACAGGGAGGGTTGAGCAGTTCTTC.

The chain recombines TRBV19 with TRBJ1-3, with D unresolved. The germline V and J ends were trimmed by 2 bases and 0 bases, with 17 bases remaining between them. The CDR3 spans 18 residues. The germline V gene has CDR1 LNHDA and CDR2 SQIVND (reference sequence). CDR3 region: CASSIPLSGLRSGNTIYF. The CDR3 DNA reads TGTGCCAGTAGTATACCCCTGAGTGGACTTCGCTCTGGAAACACCATATATTTT.

This clone was detected a few times. V and J are TRBV12-3 or TRBV12-4 and TRBJ2-5; 8 nucleotides align to TRBD2. CDR3 length equals 13 residues. V trimming: 8 bases; J trimming: 4 bases; junction bases outside the gene matches: 6. In DNA form, the CDR3 reads TGTGCCAGCGGGCGGGAGGCGACAGAGACCCAGTACTTC. It encodes CASGREATETQYF.

This clone was seen just once. V and J are TRBV12-3 or TRBV12-4 and TRBJ2-7; D unresolved. This CDR3 spans 13 amino acids. V lost 8 bases and J 3 bases, leaving 14 bases between the germline ends. The chain's CDR3 is CASAYARFYEQYF. The DNA of the CDR3 is TGTGCCAGCGCCTACGCGAGATTCTACGAGCAGTACTTC.

The chain joins TRBV5-6 to TRBJ2-4; 8 positions agree with TRBD1. Germline V gives CDR1 SGHDT, CDR2 YYEEEE. CDR3 length: 17 residues. With V trimmed by 3 bases and J by 4 bases, 12 bases remained unmatched. CDR3 amino acids: CASSSNGRTGLKNIQYF. The DNA for the CDR3 is TGTGCCAGCAGCTCTAATGGCAGGACAGGGTTGAAAAACATTCAGTACTTC. Variable domain in full (rest from reference TRBV5-6 and TRBJ2-4): DAGVTQSPTHLIKTRGQQVTLRCSPKSGHDTVSWYQQALGQGPQFIFQYYEEEERQRGNFPDRFSGHQFPNYSSELNVNALLLGDSALYLCASSSNGRTGLKNIQYFGAGTRLSVL.

The V call is TRBV3-1 (or the pseudogene TRBV3-2), the J call TRBJ1-2; D is uncertain. The CDR3 consists of 14 residues. V dropped 4 bases and J dropped 3 bases, with 12 bases sitting between them. Germline-derived CDR1 and CDR2 are LGHDT and YNNKEL (reference sequence). CDR3: CASSPAGSYYGYTF. The DNA of the CDR3 is TGTGCCAGCAGCCCGGCCGGGTCTTACTATGGCTACACCTTC.

This chain joins TRBV19 and TRBJ2-3, with a possible D match to TRBD2 (7 bases). This CDR3 is built from 14 residues. Between the trimmed V and J ends, which lost 7 bases and 2 bases, there was a span of 13 bases. CDR1 is LNHDA, CDR2 SQIVND, per germline (reference sequence). The CDR3 DNA reads as TGTGCCAGTAAAGATGGGGGGGCCACAGATACGCAGTATTTT. It specifies CASKDGGATDTQYF.

The chain is built from TRBV11-2 and TRBJ2-1, with 7 bases aligning to TRBD1. Germline CDR1 and CDR2: SGHAT and FQNNGV. V lost 5 bases to trimming and J lost 8 bases; unmatched junction nucleotides: 15. The length of the CDR3 is 16 residues. The CDR3 coding sequence is TGTGCCAGCAGCCCCCTAGCAAGGAGAGGGGGCTATGAGCAGTTCTTC. Protein: CASSPLARRGGYEQFF.

J is TRBJ2-3 and V is TRBV28; D perhaps matches TRBD1 (6 bases). The V end was cut by 6 bases, the J end by 3 bases, with 16 bases between. There are 15 residues in the CDR3. From germline, CDR1 is MDHEN and CDR2 SYDVKM. CDR3 nucleotide sequence: TGTGCCAGCAGACGATCCCCAGGGGAGACAGATACGCAGTATTTT. This translates into CASRRSPGETDTQYF.

This chain connects TRBV12-5 to TRBJ2-1; 7 bases agree with TRBD2. The CDR3 covers 19 residues. Losses at the gene ends were 5 bases for V and 0 bases for J; bases not matched to a gene: 16. Germline CDR1 and CDR2: LGHNT and FRNRAP. This CDR3 is CASGPSGQLNLSSYNEQFF. As DNA, the CDR3 is TGTGCTAGTGGTCCTAGCGGACAATTAAACTTAAGCTCCTACAATGAGCAGTTCTTC.

The chain joins TRBV6-5 to TRBJ2-1; 14 nucleotides align to TRBD2. In germline, CDR1 is MNHEY, CDR2 SVGAGI. J was trimmed by 7 bases and V by 6 bases; bases with no gene match: 2. The CDR3 sequence is 14 residues long. This chain's CDR3 is CASSGLAGGNEQFF. CDR3 nucleotides: TGTGCCAGCAGCGGACTAGCGGGAGGTAATGAGCAGTTCTTC.

The chain carries TRBV6-5 and TRBJ2-1; 10 bases match TRBD1. The ends lost 4 bases at V and 7 bases at J; junction bases unmatched: 1. CDR1 is MNHEY, CDR2 SVGAGI, per germline. The CDR3 runs to 13 residues. This chain's CDR3 is CASSLDRGNEQFF. In nucleotides, the CDR3 is TGTGCCAGCAGTTTGGACAGGGGGAATGAGCAGTTCTTC.

The chain recombines TRBV7-2 with TRBJ2-7, with 11 bases matching TRBD2. The length of the CDR3 is 15 residues. CDR1 and CDR2 from the germline V gene are SGHTA and FQGNSA. V was pared by 2 bases and J by 6 bases, with 6 bases of the junction left unmatched. The CDR3 loop is CASSLSLAGGSEQYF. CDR3 coding DNA: TGTGCCAGCAGCTTATCGCTAGCGGGAGGATCCGAGCAGTACTTC.

The rearrangement uses TRBV7-9 and TRBJ2-1; 12 bases are a match to TRBD2. This CDR3 spans 17 amino acids. CDR1 is SEHNR, CDR2 FQNEAQ, per germline (reference sequence). Unmatched junction bases numbered 9, after V lost 5 bases and J lost 4 bases. DNA of the CDR3: TGTGCCAGCAGCCCATCGACTAGCGGGAGTCCTTACAATGAGCAGTTCTTC. Translated: CASSPSTSGSPYNEQFF.